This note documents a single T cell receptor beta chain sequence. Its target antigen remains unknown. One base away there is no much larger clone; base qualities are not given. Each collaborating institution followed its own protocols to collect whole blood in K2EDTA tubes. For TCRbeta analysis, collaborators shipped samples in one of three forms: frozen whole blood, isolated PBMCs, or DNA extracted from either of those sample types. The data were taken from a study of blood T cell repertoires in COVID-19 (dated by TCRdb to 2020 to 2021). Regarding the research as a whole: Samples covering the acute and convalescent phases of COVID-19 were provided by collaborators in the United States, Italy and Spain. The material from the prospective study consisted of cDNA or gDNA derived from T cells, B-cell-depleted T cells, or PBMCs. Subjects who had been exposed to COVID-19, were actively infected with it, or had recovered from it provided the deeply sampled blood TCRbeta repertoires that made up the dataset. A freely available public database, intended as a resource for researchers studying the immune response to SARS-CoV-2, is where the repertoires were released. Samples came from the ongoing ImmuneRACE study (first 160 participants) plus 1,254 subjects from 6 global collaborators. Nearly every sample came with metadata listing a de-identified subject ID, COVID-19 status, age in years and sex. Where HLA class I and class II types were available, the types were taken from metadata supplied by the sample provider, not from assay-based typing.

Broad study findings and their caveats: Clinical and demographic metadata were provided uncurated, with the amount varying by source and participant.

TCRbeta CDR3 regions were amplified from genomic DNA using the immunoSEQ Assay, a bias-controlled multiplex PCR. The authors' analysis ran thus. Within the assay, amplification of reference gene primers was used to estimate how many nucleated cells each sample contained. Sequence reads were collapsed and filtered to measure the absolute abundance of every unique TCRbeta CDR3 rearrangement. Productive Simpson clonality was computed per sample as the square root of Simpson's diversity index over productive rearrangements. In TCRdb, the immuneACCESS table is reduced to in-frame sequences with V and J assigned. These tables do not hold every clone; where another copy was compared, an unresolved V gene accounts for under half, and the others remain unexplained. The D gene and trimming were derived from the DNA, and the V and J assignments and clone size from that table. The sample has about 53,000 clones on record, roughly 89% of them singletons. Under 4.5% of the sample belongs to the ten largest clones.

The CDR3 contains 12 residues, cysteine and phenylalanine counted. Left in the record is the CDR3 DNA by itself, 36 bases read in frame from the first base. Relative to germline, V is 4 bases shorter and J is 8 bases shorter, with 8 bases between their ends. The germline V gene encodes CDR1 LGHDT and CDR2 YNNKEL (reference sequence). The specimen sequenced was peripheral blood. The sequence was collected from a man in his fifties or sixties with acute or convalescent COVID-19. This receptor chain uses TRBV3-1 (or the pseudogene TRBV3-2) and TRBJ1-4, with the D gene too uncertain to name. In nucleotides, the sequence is TGTGCCAGCAGCCCTCAGACAGAAAAACTGTTTTTT. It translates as CASSPQTEKLFF.